In its sample, the clone carrying this T cell receptor beta chain was seen many times. With V trimmed by 2 bases and J by 3 bases, 3 bases remained unmatched. This CDR3 contains 15 residues. The germline CDR1 and CDR2 sequences are MNHEY and SVGAGI. Only newly diagnosed hyperthyroidism patients aged 18 to 65, with under 2 months' duration, were enrolled. No donor had other autoimmune disease, uncontrolled infection, pregnancy or lactation. Sampling under 12 ml of fresh peripheral blood provided the PBMCs. RNA transcripts yielded amplified TCR beta CDR3 regions. A first-round RT-PCR used HTBI primers, followed by a second-round multiplex PCR. One entry per CDR3 protein, called by TCRdb with MiXCR from the multiplex PCR reads. The data contain a few hundred thousand distinct CDR3 sequences, about a sixth of them seen just once; the ten biggest clones take up roughly 2.4%. The sample is drawn from a study of Graves' ophthalmopathy and Graves' hyperthyroidism. Study summary: At initial diagnosis, peripheral blood was obtained, and this preceded any treatment.

The chain has TRBV6-5 and TRBJ1-5; 8 bases are shared with TRBD1. What was sequenced was peripheral blood. This clonotype was sampled from an adult woman with stable Graves' hyperthyroidism. The CDR3 DNA reads as TGTGCCAGCAGTTACCCGGACAGGGACAATCAGCCCCAGCATTTT. Translated, it gives CASSYPDRDNQPQHF.